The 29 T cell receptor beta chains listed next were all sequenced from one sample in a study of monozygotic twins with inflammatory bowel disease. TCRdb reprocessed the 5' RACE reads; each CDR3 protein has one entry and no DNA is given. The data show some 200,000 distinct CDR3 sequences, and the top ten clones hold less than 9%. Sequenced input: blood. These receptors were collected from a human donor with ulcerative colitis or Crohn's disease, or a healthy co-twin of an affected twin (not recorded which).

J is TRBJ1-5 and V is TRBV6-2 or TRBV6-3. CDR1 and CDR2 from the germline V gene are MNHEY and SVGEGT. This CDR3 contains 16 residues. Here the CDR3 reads CASSYSNYQSNQPQHF.

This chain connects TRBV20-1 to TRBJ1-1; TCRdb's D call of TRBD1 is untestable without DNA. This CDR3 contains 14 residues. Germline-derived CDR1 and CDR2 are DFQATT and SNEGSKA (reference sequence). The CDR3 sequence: CSARPHRGVPEAFF.

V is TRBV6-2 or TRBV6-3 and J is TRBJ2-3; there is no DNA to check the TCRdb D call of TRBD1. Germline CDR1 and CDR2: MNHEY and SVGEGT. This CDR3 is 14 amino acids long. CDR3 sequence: CASSYVPEGDTQYF.

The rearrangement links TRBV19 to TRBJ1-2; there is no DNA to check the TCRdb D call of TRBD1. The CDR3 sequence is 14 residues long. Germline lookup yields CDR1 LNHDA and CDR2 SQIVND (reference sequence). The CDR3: CASRGTGMSDGYTF.

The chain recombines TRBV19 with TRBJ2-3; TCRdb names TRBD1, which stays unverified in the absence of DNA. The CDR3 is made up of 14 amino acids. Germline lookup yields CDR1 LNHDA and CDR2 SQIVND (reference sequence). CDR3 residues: CATTGILGTDTQYF.

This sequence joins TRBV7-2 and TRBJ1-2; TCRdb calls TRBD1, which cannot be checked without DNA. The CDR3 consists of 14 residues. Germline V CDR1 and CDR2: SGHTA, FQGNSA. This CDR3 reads CASSLGDEGYGYTF.

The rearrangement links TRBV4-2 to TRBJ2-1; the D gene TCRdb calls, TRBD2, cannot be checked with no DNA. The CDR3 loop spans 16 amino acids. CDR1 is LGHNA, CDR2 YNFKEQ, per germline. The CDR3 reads CASSQDLAGGINEQFF.

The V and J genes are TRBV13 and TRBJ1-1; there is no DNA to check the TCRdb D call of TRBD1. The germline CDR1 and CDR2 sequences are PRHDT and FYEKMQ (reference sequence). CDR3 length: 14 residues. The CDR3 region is CASSRDRVNTEAFF.

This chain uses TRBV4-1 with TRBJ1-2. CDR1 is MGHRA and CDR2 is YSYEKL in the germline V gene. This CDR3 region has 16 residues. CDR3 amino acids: CASSQEEVPRSYGYTF.

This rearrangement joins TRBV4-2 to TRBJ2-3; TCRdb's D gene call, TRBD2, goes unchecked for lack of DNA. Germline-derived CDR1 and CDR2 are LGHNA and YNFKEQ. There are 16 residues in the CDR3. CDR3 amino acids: CASSQRRGGAADTQYF.

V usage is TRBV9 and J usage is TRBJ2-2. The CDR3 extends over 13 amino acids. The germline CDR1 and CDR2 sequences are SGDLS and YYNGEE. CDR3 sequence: CASSVFWTGELFF.

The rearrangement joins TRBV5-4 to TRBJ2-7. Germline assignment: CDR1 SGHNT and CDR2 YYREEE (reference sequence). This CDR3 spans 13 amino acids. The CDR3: CASSLVSGYEQYF.

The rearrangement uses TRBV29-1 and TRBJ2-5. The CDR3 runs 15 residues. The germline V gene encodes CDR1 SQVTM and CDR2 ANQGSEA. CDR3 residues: CSVEDPTGGGETQYF.

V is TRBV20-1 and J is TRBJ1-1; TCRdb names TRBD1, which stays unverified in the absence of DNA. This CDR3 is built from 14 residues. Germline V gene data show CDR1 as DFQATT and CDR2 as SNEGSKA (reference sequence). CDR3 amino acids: CSARPYRVAWEAFF.

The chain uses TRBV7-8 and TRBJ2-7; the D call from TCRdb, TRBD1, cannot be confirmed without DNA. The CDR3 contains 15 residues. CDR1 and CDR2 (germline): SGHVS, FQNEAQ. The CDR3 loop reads CASSPPPGGPYEQYF.

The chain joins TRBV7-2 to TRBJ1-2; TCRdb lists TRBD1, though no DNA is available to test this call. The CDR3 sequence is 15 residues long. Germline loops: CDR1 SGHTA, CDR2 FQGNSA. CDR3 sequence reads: CASSSGQGGRYGYTF.

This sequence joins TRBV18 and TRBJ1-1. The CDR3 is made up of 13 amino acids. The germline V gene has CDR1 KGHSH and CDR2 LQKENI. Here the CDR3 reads CASSRSGGSEAFF.

The CDR3 is CASSVAPGGRIGAEAFF. The chain joins TRBV9 to TRBJ1-1; TCRdb's D gene call, TRBD1, goes unchecked for lack of DNA. This CDR3 contains 17 residues. Germline CDR1 is SGDLS and CDR2 is YYNGEE. Drawing the rest from reference TRBV9 and TRBJ1-1, the complete variable domain is DSGVTQTPKHLITATGQRVTLRCSPRSGDLSVYWYQQSLDQGLQFLIQYYNGEERAKGNILERFSAQQFPDLHSELNLSSLELGDSALYFCASSVAPGGRIGAEAFFGQGTRLTVV.

CDR3 loop: CAISAGSQETQYF. The chain employs TRBV10-3 and TRBJ2-5. The CDR3 totals 13 residues. Germline CDR1 is ENHRY and CDR2 is SYGVKD.

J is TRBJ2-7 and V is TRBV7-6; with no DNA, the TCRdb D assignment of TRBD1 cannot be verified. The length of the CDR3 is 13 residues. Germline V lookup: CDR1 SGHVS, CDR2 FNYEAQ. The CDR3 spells CASSPLVSYEQYF.

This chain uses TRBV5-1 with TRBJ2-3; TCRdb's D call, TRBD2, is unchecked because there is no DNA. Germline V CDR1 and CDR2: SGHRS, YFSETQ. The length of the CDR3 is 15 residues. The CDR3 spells CASSTGGASIDTQYF.

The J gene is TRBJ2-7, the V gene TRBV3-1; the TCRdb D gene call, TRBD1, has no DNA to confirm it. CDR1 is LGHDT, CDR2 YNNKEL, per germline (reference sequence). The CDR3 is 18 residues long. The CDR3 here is CASSQRASGGKQFYEQYF.

CDR3 amino acids: CSGRGLVESYEQYF. The rearrangement links TRBV20-1 to TRBJ2-7; the D gene TCRdb calls, TRBD1, cannot be checked with no DNA. Per the germline V gene, CDR1 is DFQATT and CDR2 is SNEGSKA (reference sequence). The CDR3 is 14 amino acids.

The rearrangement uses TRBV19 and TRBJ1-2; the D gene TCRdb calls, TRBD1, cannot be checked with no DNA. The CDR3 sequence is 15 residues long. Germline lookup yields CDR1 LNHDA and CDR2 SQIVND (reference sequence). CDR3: CASKKGGLDGYGYTF.

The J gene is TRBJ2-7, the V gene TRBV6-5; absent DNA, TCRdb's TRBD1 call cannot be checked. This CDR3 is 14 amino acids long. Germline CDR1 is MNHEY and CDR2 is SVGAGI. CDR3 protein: CASSYGAFGGEQYF.

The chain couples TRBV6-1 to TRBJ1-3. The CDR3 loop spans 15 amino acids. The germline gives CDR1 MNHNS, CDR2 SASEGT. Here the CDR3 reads CASWGTADSGNTIYF.

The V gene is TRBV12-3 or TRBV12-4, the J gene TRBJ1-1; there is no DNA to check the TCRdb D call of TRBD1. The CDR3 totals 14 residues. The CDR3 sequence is CASSPQGMNTEAFF.

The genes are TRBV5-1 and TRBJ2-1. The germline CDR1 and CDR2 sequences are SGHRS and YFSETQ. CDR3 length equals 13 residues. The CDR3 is CASSGVFPNEQFF.

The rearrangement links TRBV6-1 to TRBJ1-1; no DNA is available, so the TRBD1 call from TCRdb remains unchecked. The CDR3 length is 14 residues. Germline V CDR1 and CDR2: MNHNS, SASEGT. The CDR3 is CASRRDRGNTEAFF.